This T cell receptor (beta chain) was recovered during a study of OX40 agonist ivuxolimab in advanced cancers. The table came from immunoSEQ multiplex PCR; TCRdb's copy has only in-frame clones and leaves some out. This sample carries around 45,000 clones, around nine tenths of them seen once, and the ten largest clones take 5% to 7%. The CDR3 runs 14 residues. Trimming took off 2 bases at V and 8 bases at J, with 14 bases between the two ends. In germline, CDR1 is SGHRS, CDR2 YFSETQ. V is TRBV5-1 and J is TRBJ2-1; TRBD2 might be the D (6 bases). This clonotype was sampled from an adult with an advanced solid tumor such as melanoma, head and neck, liver or kidney cancer. The source was CD4+ or CD8+ T cells sorted from blood, collected in a trial of the OX40 agonist ivuxolimab. The CDR3 DNA sequence: TGCGCCAGCAGCTTTAGTCTGGGCGGGGATGAGCAGTTCTTC. Its translation: CASSFSLGGDEQFF.